Shown below are 22 T cell receptor beta chains from a single sample sequenced in a study of shared T cell receptors in the human thymus. The table came from immunoSEQ multiplex PCR; TCRdb's copy has only in-frame clones and leaves some out. Here the sample spans 63,000 or so clones, over 90% being singletons. The sequenced material came from thymocytes. Every receptor here comes from a human donor.

This clone showed up just once. V and J are TRBV25-1 and TRBJ1-4; no clear D. CDR1 and CDR2 from the germline V gene are MGHDK and SYGVNS. Deletions cut 4 bases from V and 6 bases from J, with 15 bases between. This CDR3 spans 15 amino acids. CDR3 DNA sequence: TGTGCCAGCAGTGTCTGGAGACCTCGGGATGAAAAACTGTTTTTT. The encoded protein is CASSVWRPRDEKLFF.

The chain couples TRBV14 to TRBJ1-2; 8 bases are a match to TRBD1. This CDR3 contains 13 residues. Trimming at V came to 3 bases and at J to 8 bases, leaving 5 bases not matched to a gene. Germline values: CDR1 SGHDN, CDR2 FVKESK. CDR3: CASSQDRVRGYTF. The CDR3 nucleotides are TGTGCCAGCAGCCAGGACAGGGTACGGGGCTACACCTTC.

The chain recombines TRBV10-2 with TRBJ2-5, with D perhaps matching TRBD1 or TRBD2 (5 bases each). This CDR3 contains 15 residues. The germline CDR1 and CDR2 sequences are WSHSY and SAAADI. V was pared by 2 bases and J by 5 bases, with 15 bases between. DNA of the CDR3: TGCGCCAGCAGTGAGAGCCCCAGGGAGAGGGAGACCCAGTACTTC. Its translation is CASSESPRERETQYF.

The chain has TRBV7-6 and TRBJ2-5, with D perhaps matching TRBD2 (5 bases). The V end was cut by 2 bases, the J end by 6 bases, with 10 bases between. Germline V gene sequence: CDR1 SGHVS, CDR2 FNYEAQ. This CDR3 contains 13 residues. CDR3 sequence reads: CASSLFFGKTQYF. Written as DNA, the CDR3 is TGTGCCAGCAGCTTATTTTTCGGGAAGACCCAGTACTTC.

The chain uses TRBV19 and TRBJ1-2; TRBD1 matches 7 bases. Losses at the gene ends were 6 bases for V and 1 base for J; bases not matched to a gene: 8. Germline CDR1 is LNHDA and CDR2 is SQIVND (reference sequence). The CDR3 runs 15 residues. The CDR3 protein is CASSGPGQRNYGYTF. The CDR3 region has the DNA TGTGCCAGTAGCGGACCGGGACAGCGTAACTATGGCTACACCTTC.

The chain uses TRBV11-2 and TRBJ2-7; the match to TRBD2 covers 7 bases. The CDR3 is 14 amino acids. The junction had 6 bases not matched to a gene; V was cut back by 3 bases and J by 4 bases. Per germline, CDR1 SGHAT and CDR2 FQNNGV. The CDR3 DNA reads TGTGCCAGCAGCTTGGGAGGGAGTCCGTACGAGCAGTACTTC. Its translation is CASSLGGSPYEQYF.

CDR3 nucleotides: TGCGCCAGCAGCACCGGACAGAGGTGGAACACTGAAGCTTTCTTT. Translation: CASSTGQRWNTEAFF. The gene calls are TRBV5-1 and TRBJ1-1; a possible D gene is TRBD1 (6 bases). V lost 4 bases and J 1 base, leaving 14 bases between the germline ends. Germline V gives CDR1 SGHRS, CDR2 YFSETQ. CDR3 size: 15 residues. The full variable domain, in which reference TRBV5-1 and TRBJ1-1 provide the parts outside the CDR3, is KAGVTQTPRYLIKTRGQQVTLSCSPISGHRSVSWYQQTPGQGLQFLFEYFSETQRNKGNFPGRFSGRQFSNSRSEMNVSTLELGDSALYLCASSTGQRWNTEAFFGQGTRLTVV.

J is TRBJ2-2 and V is TRBV4-1; 7 bases are a match to TRBD1. V lost 3 bases, J lost 8 bases, and 15 bases stayed unmatched. CDR1 and CDR2 (germline): MGHRA, YSYEKL. The CDR3 loop spans 17 amino acids. The CDR3 nucleotides read TGCGCCAGCAGCCAGGTCCCAGGGGGTAATCGGCCGGGGGAGCTGTTTTTT. Residues: CASSQVPGGNRPGELFF.

The J gene is TRBJ2-3, the V gene TRBV7-2; 13 bases align to TRBD2. V dropped 4 bases and J dropped 1; count of bases not matched to a gene: 8. The CDR3 runs 18 residues. The germline V gene encodes CDR1 SGHTA and CDR2 FQGNSA. In nucleotides, the CDR3 is TGTGCCAGCAGCTCACTAGCGGGGGGGCGTCCGGGCACAGATACGCAGTATTTT. It yields the protein CASSSLAGGRPGTDTQYF.

The chain is built from TRBV19 and TRBJ1-1; D may be TRBD1 (5 bases). In germline, CDR1 is LNHDA, CDR2 SQIVND (reference sequence). The ends were cut back, 7 bases at V and 3 bases at J, with 27 bases in the middle. The CDR3 spans 18 residues. The CDR3 bases are TGTGCCAGTACCAATATCGACGGGTTTGGCAGGGCTTACACTGAAGCTTTCTTT. It encodes CASTNIDGFGRAYTEAFF. The full variable domain, with the rest looked up from reference TRBV19 and TRBJ1-1, is DGGITQSPKYLFRKEGQNVTLSCEQNLNHDAMYWYRQDPGQGLRLIYYSQIVNDFQKGDIAEGYSVSREKKESFPLTVTSAQKNPTAFYLCASTNIDGFGRAYTEAFFGQGTRLTVV.

V and J are TRBV19 and TRBJ1-1; D uncertain. Germline V lookup: CDR1 LNHDA, CDR2 SQIVND (reference sequence). The CDR3 totals 13 residues. Trimming cost V 2 bases and J 10 bases, with 14 bases left between them. CDR3 amino acids: CASSIPSPAAAFF. In DNA, the CDR3 is TGTGCCAGTAGTATACCCTCCCCGGCAGCAGCTTTCTTT.

J is TRBJ1-1 and V is TRBV27; D is possibly TRBD1 (5 bases). The CDR3 has 15 residues. V shed 0 bases and J shed 0 bases, with 8 bases lying between them. Germline values: CDR1 MNHEY, CDR2 SMNVEV (reference sequence). Here the CDR3 reads CASSLSRGVNTEAFF. The CDR3 DNA reads TGTGCCAGCAGTTTATCCCGGGGGGTGAACACTGAAGCTTTCTTT.

This chain links TRBV7-2 with TRBJ1-5; D remains unclear. V was cut by 3 bases and J by 1 base, with 4 bases left in between. The CDR3 consists of 13 residues. In germline, CDR1 is SGHTA, CDR2 FQGNSA. CDR3 DNA: TGTGCCAGCAGCTTTTCCAGCAATCAGCCCCAGCATTTT. Residues: CASSFSSNQPQHF. The full variable domain, in which reference TRBV7-2 and TRBJ1-5 provide the parts outside the CDR3, is GAGVSQSPSNKVTEKGKDVELRCDPISGHTALYWYRQSLGQGLEFLIYFQGNSAPDKSGLPSDRFSAERTGGSVSTLTIQRTQQEDSAVYLCASSFSSNQPQHFGDGTRLSIL.

Only one count was recorded for this clone. The chain carries TRBV11-2 and TRBJ2-3, with 11 bases that match TRBD1. V trimming: 0 bases; J trimming: 3 bases; junction bases outside the gene matches: 8. There are 18 residues in the CDR3. Germline V gives CDR1 SGHAT, CDR2 FQNNGV. Written as DNA, the CDR3 is TGTGCCAGCAGCTTAGATTGGGACAGGGGGAAGGGGACAGATACGCAGTATTTT. Protein product: CASSLDWDRGKGTDTQYF.

The V and J genes are TRBV9 and TRBJ2-1; possibly TRBD1 for D (5 bases). V lost 0 bases and J lost 5, with 6 bases in between. Germline CDR1 SGDLS, CDR2 YYNGEE. This CDR3 contains 13 residues. DNA of the CDR3: TGTGCCAGCAGCGTAGGACAGCACAATGAGCAGTTCTTC. This encodes CASSVGQHNEQFF.

The gene calls are TRBV20-1 and TRBJ2-7; D is unresolved. Germline CDR1 is DFQATT and CDR2 is SNEGSKA (reference sequence). The CDR3 loop spans 11 amino acids. CDR3 sequence reads: CRVGSSYEQYF. The CDR3 nucleotides are TGCAGAGTAGGCTCCTCTTACGAGCAGTACTTC.

This clone occurred once. V and J are TRBV27 and TRBJ1-5, with TRBD1 matching 9 bases. The CDR3 sequence is 14 residues long. Trimming cost V 6 bases and J 7 bases; bases outside gene matches: 7. Germline V gene sequence: CDR1 MNHEY, CDR2 SMNVEV (reference sequence). CDR3 sequence (DNA): TGTGCCAGCAGGGACCGGGACAGGGCACAGCCCCAGCATTTT. It yields the protein CASRDRDRAQPQHF.

The rearrangement uses TRBV5-1 and TRBJ1-2; TRBD1 aligns across 12 bases. Looked up from germline, CDR1 is SGHRS and CDR2 is YFSETQ. The length of the CDR3 is 17 residues. Trimming removed 2 bases from V and 2 bases from J; junction bases left unmatched: 7. The CDR3 region has the DNA TGCGCCAGCAGCTTAGTCCGGGACAGGGGGCCCAACTATGGCTACACCTTC. This sequence encodes CASSLVRDRGPNYGYTF.

This clone was observed a few times. V gene TRBV15 combines with J gene TRBJ2-1; D is unclear. The V end was cut by 3 bases, the J end by 4 bases, with 13 bases between. The CDR3 runs to 15 residues. CDR1 and CDR2 (germline): LNHNV, YYDKDF (reference sequence). The CDR3 DNA reads TGTGCCACCAGCAGGGGGTGGGCTGCGTACAATGAGCAGTTCTTC. This gives the protein CATSRGWAAYNEQFF.

This clone was found once. V and J are TRBV6-1 and TRBJ1-4, with D possibly TRBD1 on 5 matching bases. The CDR3 is 15 amino acids. Trimming took 7 bases from V and 3 from J, leaving 15 bases between them. CDR1 and CDR2 from the germline V gene are MNHNS and SASEGT. CDR3 DNA: TGTGCCAGCAACTTCCAGCGGGACCCTAATGAAAAACTGTTTTTT. Translating gives CASNFQRDPNEKLFF.

In this sample, this clone turned up a few times. CDR3 sequence reads: CASSRSDRAYGYTF. CDR3 DNA sequence: TGTGCCAGCTCACGGTCGGACAGGGCTTATGGCTACACCTTC. V is TRBV18 and J is TRBJ1-2, with 8 bases aligning to TRBD1. The CDR3 is 14 amino acids. Trimming cost V 4 bases and J 5 bases; bases outside gene matches: 6. Germline-derived CDR1 and CDR2 are KGHSH and LQKENI.

The chain employs TRBV30 and TRBJ2-4, with D possibly being TRBD1 (6 bases). V was cut by 2 bases and J by 0 bases, with 14 bases left in between. From germline, CDR1 is GTSNPN and CDR2 SVGIG (reference sequence). The CDR3 contains 16 residues. CDR3 nucleotide sequence: TGTGCCTGGAGTACCAAAGACAGGCAAGCCAAAAACATTCAGTACTTC. Translated: CAWSTKDRQAKNIQYF.